This TCR beta chain was obtained from a study of T-cell memory formation after mild COVID-19 (dated by TCRdb to the early 2020s). Broadly, across the study: Most TCR sequence clusters were specific to one of the two donors. In two donors, T-cell clones that expanded and contracted after mild COVID-19 were tracked by sequencing TCRalpha and TCRbeta repertoires over time. The cohort was made up of two young adult volunteers, one female and one male, who were previously healthy.

Ficoll-Paque density gradient centrifugation was the method used to isolate PBMCs. Instrument on record: Illumina NovaSeq 6000. TCRalpha and TCRbeta cDNA libraries were constructed by 5'RACE with constant-segment primers, with sample barcodes and unique molecular identifiers being introduced. RNA was extracted from every sample with Trizol reagent. Library amplification was performed in two PCR steps, and a second sample barcode and Illumina TruSeq adapters were introduced in the second step. Sequencing of the libraries was done on an Illumina NovaSeq, producing 2 x 150 bp paired-end reads. Processing in the source paper ran as follows. Demultiplexing of reads and collapsing into UMI-guided consensus sequences were performed with migec v1.2.7. Using mixcr v2.1.11, UMI consensuses were aligned to TRA and TRB V and J templates and then assembled into clonotypes. A clonotype was counted as expanded or contracted only when both edgeR and NoisET called the clonotype significant, with the noise models trained on biological replicates. edgeR calls used a false discovery rate-adjusted p below 0.01 and a log2 fold-change threshold of 1. PCA with hierarchical clustering of max-normalized trajectories of the 1000 most abundant clonotypes was used as exploratory dynamics analysis. Separately sequenced CD4+ and CD8+ repertoires were used to assign a CD4 or CD8 phenotype to each responding clone. The public reads were quality trimmed at Q25 with fastp and then assembled into clones with MiXCR by TCRdb, keeping productive beta chains. CDR3 protein duplicates are merged, each entry listing the most common genes and DNA. The V and J calls follow TCRdb's processing rather than the paper's. The sample data list about 100,000 distinct CDR3 sequences, and around 14% of these were observed just once. Jointly, the top ten make up about 39% of the sample.

The full study reports these points: The study included only a couple of mild cases, and larger cohorts that include severe cases with pre-infection samples were judged to be necessary. Some responding clones were found in pre-infection memory, which suggests that pre-existing cross-reactive memory T cells took part in the SARS-CoV-2 response. Clones that contracted from day 15 to 85 showed balanced CD4/CD8 phenotypes, whereas a second wave of clones that expanded from day 15 to 37 leaned towards CD4+. Contracting CD4+ clones appeared mostly in the CM and EM memory subsets, whereas CD8+ clones were enriched in EMRA. The second-wave clones that peaked on day 37 were not confirmed to be SARS-CoV-2 specific.

Reading from cysteine to phenylalanine, the CDR3 counts 15 amino acids. Only the CDR3 DNA stays, 45 bases, in frame from base 1. The germline V gene supplies CDR1 MNHEY and CDR2 SVGEGT. The junction shows trimming of 5 bases on V and 5 bases on J, and the gene matches do not reach 9 bases of it. On this clonotype: There is no known antigen for this receptor. Nothing much larger sits one base from this clone, and base qualities are not available.

This clonotype was obtained from a man in his late teens or twenties who had mild COVID-19 (a few samples of this study predate the infection). The sample titles of this study are shuffled in the database, so cell type and time point are left out; the donor was told from shared clones. The sample comprised PBMCs or a T cell subset sorted from them (not recorded which). The chain is made from TRBV6-2 or TRBV6-3 and TRBJ2-3; 8 bases in the middle match TRBD1. The base sequence is TGTGCCAGCAGTACATCCGGGACAGGCGGAGATACGCAGTATTTT. Its protein reads: CASSTSGTGGDTQYF.